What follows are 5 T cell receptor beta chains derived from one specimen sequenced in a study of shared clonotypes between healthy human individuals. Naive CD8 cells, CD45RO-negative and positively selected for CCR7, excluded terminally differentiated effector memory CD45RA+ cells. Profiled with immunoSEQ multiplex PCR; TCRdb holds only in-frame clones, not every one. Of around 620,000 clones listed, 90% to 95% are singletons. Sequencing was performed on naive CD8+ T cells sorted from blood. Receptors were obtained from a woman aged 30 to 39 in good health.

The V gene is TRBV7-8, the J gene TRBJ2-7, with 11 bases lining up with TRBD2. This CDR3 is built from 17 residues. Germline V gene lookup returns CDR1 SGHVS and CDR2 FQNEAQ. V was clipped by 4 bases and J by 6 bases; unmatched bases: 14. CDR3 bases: TGTGCCAGCAGCTCCCAGGGGGCACTAGCGGGAGCCGGCGAGCAGTACTTC. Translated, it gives CASSSQGALAGAGEQYF. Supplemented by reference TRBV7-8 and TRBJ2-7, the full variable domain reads GAGVSQSPRYKVAKRGQDVALRCDPISGHVSLFWYQQALGQGPEFLTYFQNEAQLDKSGLPSDRFFAERPEGSVSTLKIQRTQQEDSAVYLCASSSQGALAGAGEQYFGPGTRLTVT.

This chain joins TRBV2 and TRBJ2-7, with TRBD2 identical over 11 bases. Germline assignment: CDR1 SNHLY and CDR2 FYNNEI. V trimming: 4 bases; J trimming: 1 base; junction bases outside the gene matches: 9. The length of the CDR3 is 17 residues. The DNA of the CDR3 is TGTGCCAGCAGTGCCCCGTGGACTAGCGGGTTGTCCTACGAGCAGTACTTC. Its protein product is CASSAPWTSGLSYEQYF.

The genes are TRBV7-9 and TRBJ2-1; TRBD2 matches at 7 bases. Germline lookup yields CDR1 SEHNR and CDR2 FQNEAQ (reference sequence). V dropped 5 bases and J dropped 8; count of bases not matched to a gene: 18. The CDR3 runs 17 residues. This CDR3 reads CASSARLRREISYEQFF. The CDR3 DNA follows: TGTGCCAGCAGCGCACGGCTGAGGCGGGAGATAAGCTATGAGCAGTTCTTC.

The CDR3 protein is CASSIGAGGTDEQYF. Here the CDR3 DNA reads TGTGCCAGTAGTATCGGAGCGGGAGGGACAGACGAGCAGTACTTC. This rearrangement joins TRBV19 to TRBJ2-7, with 10 bases identical to TRBD2. Per the germline V gene, CDR1 is LNHDA and CDR2 is SQIVND (reference sequence). V shed 3 bases and J 5 bases; nucleotides not matched to a gene: 7. The CDR3 is made up of 15 amino acids.

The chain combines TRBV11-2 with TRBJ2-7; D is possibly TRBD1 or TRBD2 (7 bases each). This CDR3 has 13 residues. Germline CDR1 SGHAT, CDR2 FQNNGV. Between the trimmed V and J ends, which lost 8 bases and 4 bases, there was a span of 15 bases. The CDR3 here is CASRGRGRYEQYF. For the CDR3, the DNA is TGTGCCAGCCGGGGGAGGGGGCGGTACGAGCAGTACTTC.